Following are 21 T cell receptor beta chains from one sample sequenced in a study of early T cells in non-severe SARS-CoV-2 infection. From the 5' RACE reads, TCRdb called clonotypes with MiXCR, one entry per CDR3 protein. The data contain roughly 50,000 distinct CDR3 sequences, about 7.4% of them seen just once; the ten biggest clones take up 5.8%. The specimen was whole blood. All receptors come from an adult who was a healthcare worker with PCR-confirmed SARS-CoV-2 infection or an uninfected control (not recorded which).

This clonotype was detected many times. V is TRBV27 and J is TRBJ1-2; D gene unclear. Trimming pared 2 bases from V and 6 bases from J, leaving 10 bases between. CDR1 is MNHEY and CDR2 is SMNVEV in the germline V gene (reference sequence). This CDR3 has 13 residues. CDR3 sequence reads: CASSLRTGDGYTF. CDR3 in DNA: TGTGCCAGCAGTTTAAGGACCGGAGATGGCTACACCTTC.

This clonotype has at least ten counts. The CDR3 loop reads CSVRTVNSYEQYF. The CDR3 DNA follows: TGCAGCGTTCGGACAGTCAACTCCTACGAGCAGTACTTC. This sequence joins TRBV29-1 and TRBJ2-7, with a tentative D call TRBD1 (6 bases). With 5 bases removed from V and 0 bases from J, the gap between germline ends came to 11 bases. The CDR3 sequence is 13 residues long. Germline V lookup: CDR1 SQVTM, CDR2 ANQGSEA.

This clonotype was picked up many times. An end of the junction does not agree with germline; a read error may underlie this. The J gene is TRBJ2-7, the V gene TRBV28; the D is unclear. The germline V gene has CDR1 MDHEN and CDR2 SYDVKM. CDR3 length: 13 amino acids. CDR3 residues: CASRAGGIYEQYF. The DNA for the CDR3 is TGTGCCAGCAGGGCAGGCGGAATCTACGAGCAATACTTC.

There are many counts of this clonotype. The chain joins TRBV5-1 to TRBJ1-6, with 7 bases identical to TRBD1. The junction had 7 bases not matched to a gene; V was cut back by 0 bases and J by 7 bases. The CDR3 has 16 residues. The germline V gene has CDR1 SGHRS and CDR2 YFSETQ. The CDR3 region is CASSLGQGRGNSPLHF. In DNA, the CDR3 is TGCGCCAGCAGCTTGGGACAGGGAAGAGGGAATTCACCCCTCCACTTT.

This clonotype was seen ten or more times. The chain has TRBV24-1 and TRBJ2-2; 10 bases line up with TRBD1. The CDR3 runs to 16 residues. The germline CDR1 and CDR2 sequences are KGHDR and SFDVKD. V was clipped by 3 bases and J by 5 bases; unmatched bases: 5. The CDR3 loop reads CATSDPTGGVTGELFF. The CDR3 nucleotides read TGTGCCACCAGTGATCCGACAGGGGGCGTTACCGGGGAGCTGTTTTTT.

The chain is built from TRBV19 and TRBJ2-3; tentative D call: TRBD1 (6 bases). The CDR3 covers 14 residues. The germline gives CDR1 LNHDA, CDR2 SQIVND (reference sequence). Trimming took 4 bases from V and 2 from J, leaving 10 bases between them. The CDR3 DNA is TGTGCCAGTAGTAAAGGGACACACACAGATACGCAGTATTTT. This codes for CASSKGTHTDTQYF.

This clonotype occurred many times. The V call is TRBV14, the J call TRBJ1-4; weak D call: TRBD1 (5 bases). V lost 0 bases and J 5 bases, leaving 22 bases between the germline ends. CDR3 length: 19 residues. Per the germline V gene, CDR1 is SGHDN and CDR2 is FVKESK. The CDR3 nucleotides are TGTGCCAGCAGCCAAGATGCAGGGAACCGACGTCGACCGAATGAAAAACTGTTTTTT. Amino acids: CASSQDAGNRRRPNEKLFF.

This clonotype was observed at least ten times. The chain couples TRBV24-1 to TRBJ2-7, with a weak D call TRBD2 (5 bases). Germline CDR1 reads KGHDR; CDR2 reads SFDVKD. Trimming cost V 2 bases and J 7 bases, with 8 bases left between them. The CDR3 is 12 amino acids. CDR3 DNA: TGTGCCACCAGTGATTCCGGCGGGGAGCAGTACTTC. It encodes CATSDSGGEQYF.

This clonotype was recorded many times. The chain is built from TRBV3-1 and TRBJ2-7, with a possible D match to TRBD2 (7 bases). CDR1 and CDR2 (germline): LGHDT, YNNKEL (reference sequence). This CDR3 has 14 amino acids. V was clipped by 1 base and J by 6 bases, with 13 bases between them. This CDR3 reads CASSQVGGASEQYF. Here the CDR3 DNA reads TGTGCCAGCAGCCAAGTTGGGGGGGCAAGCGAGCAGTACTTC.

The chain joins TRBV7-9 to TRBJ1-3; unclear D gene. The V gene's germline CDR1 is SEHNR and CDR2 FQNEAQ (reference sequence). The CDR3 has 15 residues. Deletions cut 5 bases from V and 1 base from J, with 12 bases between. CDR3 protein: CASSPGGRSGNTIYF. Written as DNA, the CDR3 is TGTGCCAGCAGCCCAGGCGGGAGATCTGGAAACACCATATATTTT.

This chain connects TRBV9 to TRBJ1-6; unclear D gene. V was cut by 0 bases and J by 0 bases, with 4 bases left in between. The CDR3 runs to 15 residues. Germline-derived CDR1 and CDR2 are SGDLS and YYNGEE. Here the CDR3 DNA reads TGTGCCAGCAGCGTAGGCACCTCCTATAATTCACCCCTCCACTTT. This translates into CASSVGTSYNSPLHF.

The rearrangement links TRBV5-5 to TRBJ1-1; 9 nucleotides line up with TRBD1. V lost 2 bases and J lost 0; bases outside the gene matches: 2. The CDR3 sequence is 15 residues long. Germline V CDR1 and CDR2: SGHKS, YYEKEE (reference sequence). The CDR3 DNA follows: TGTGCCAGCAGCTTACGGACAGGGGTGAACACTGAAGCTTTCTTT. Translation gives CASSLRTGVNTEAFF.

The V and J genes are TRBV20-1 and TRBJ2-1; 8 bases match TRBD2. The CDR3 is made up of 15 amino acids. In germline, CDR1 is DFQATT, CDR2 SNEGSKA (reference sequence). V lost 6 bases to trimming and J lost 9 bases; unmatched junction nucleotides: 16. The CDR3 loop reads CSADGGSSGFTEQFF. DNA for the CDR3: TGCAGTGCCGACGGGGGGTCTAGCGGGTTCACTGAGCAGTTCTTC.

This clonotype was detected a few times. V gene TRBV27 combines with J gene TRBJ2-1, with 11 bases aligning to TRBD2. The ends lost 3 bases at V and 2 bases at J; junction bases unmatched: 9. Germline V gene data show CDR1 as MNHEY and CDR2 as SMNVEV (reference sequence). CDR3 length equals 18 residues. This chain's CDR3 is CASSLLLAGASTYNEQFF. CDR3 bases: TGTGCCAGCAGTTTGTTACTAGCGGGGGCTTCAACCTACAATGAGCAGTTCTTC.

CDR3 sequence: CASSQDDRGSYNEQFF. The CDR3, as DNA: TGCGCCAGCAGCCAAGATGACAGGGGCTCCTACAATGAGCAGTTCTTC. This chain links TRBV4-3 with TRBJ2-1; 8 bases are shared with TRBD1. Germline values: CDR1 LGHNA, CDR2 YSLEER. The CDR3 loop spans 16 amino acids. J lost 0 bases, V lost 0 bases, and 1 base had no gene match.

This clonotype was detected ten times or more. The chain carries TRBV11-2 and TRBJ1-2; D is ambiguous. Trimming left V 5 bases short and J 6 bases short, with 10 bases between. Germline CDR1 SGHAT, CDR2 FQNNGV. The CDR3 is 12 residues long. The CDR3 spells CASSPTPDGYTF. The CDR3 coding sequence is TGTGCCAGCAGCCCAACACCTGATGGCTACACCTTC.

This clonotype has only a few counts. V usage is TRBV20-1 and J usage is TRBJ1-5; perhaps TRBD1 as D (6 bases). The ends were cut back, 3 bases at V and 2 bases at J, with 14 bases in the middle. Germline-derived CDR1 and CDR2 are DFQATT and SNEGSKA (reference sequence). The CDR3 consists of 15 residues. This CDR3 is CSASPGGIGNQPQHF. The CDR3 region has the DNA TGCAGTGCTAGCCCGGGGGGCATTGGCAATCAGCCCCAGCATTTT.

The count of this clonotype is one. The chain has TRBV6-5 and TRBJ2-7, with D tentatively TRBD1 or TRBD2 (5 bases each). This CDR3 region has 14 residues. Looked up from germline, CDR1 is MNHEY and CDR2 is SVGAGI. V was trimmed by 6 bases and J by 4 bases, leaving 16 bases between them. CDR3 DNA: TGTGCCAGCAGGAGGGACGGTGCAGGGTACGAGCAGTACTTC. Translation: CASRRDGAGYEQYF.

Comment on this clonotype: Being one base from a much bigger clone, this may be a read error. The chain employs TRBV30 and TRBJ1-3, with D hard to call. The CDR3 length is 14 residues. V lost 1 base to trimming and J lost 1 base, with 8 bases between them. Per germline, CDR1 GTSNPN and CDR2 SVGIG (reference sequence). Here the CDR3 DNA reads TGTGCCTGGAGTGAGGGCTATTCTGGAAACACCATATATTTT. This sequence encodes CAWSEGYSGNTIYF.

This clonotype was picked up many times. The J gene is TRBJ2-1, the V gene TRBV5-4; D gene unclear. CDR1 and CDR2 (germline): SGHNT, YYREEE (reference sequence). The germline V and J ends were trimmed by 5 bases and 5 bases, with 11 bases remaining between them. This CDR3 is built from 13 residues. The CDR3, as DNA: TGTGCCAGCAGTCGTGACACGAACAATGAGCAGTTCTTC. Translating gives CASSRDTNNEQFF.

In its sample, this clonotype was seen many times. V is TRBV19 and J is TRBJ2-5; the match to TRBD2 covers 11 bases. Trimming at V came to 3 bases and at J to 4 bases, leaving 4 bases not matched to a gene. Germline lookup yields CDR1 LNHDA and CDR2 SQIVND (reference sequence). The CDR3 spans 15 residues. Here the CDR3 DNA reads TGTGCCAGTAGTATTAGCGGGGGGGCCGGAGAGACCCAGTACTTC. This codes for CASSISGGAGETQYF.